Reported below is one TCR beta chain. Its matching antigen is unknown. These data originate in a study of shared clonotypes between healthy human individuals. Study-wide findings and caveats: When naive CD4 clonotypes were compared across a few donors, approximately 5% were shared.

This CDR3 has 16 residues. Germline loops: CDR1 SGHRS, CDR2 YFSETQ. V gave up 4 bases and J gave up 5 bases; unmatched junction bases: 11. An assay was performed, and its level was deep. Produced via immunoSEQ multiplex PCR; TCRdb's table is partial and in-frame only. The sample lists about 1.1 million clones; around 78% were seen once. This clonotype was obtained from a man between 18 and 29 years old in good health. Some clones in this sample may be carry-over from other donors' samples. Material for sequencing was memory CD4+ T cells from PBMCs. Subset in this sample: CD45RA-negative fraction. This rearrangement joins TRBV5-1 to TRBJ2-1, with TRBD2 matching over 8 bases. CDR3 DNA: TGCGCCAGCAGCACTGGACTAGCCGTAATCCACAATGAGCAGTTCTTC. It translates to CASSTGLAVIHNEQFF.